Below, 27 T cell receptor beta chains from the same sample are listed, as sequenced in a study of T cells in Graves' hyperthyroidism and ophthalmopathy. The investigators amplified TCR beta CDR3 regions from RNA transcripts. The TCR CDR3 first-round RT-PCR relied on the HTBI primer set. TCRdb reanalysed the multiplex PCR reads using MiXCR and keeps one entry per CDR3 protein. The sample records about 400,000 distinct CDR3 sequences, about an eighth being singletons. Sequences were obtained from blood. The source is a man aged 45-60 years with Graves' ophthalmopathy.

This clonotype was counted at least ten times. This chain links TRBV27 with TRBJ1-6; D is possibly TRBD1 (6 bases). V was trimmed by 5 bases and J by 3 bases, leaving 11 bases between them. Per the germline V gene, CDR1 is MNHEY and CDR2 is SMNVEV (reference sequence). This CDR3 has 15 amino acids. This chain's CDR3 is CASSPTGFYNSPLHF. The CDR3 coding sequence is TGTGCCAGCAGTCCCACAGGGTTCTATAATTCACCCCTCCACTTT.

This chain links TRBV3-1 with TRBJ2-7; TRBD2 might be the D (6 bases). V shed 3 bases and J shed 6 bases, with 9 bases lying between them. Germline lookup yields CDR1 LGHDT and CDR2 YNNKEL (reference sequence). The CDR3 spans 12 residues. The CDR3 region is CASSQIGGEQYF. CDR3 sequence (DNA): TGTGCCAGCAGCCAGATCGGGGGCGAGCAGTACTTC.

This clonotype has only a few counts. The rearrangement joins TRBV25-1 to TRBJ2-1; no reliable D call. Trimming took off 2 bases at V and 4 bases at J, with 15 bases between the two ends. This CDR3 region has 16 residues. Germline assignment: CDR1 MGHDK and CDR2 SYGVNS. CDR3: CASSEPGRQAYNEQFF. The CDR3 coding sequence is TGTGCCAGCAGTGAACCCGGTCGGCAGGCGTACAATGAGCAGTTCTTC.

About this clonotype: A much larger clone sits a single nucleotide away, making a read error possible. The rearrangement links TRBV6-1 to TRBJ2-7; D not resolved. This CDR3 spans 13 amino acids. Looked up from germline, CDR1 is MNHNS and CDR2 is SASEGT. Trimming pared 10 bases from V and 0 bases from J, leaving 13 bases between. The chain's CDR3 is CAKRLENSYEQYF. CDR3 nucleotides: TGTGCCAAGAGGTTGGAGAACTCCTACGAGCAGTACTTC.

At least ten counts were recorded for this clonotype. The V call is TRBV7-2, the J call TRBJ1-3; D call uncertain. Germline CDR1 is SGHTA and CDR2 is FQGNSA. CDR3 length: 15 residues. Trimming took 2 bases from V and 2 from J, leaving 10 bases between them. This chain's CDR3 is CASSLKVLTGNTIYF. DNA for the CDR3: TGTGCCAGCAGCTTAAAGGTTCTGACTGGAAACACCATATATTTT. The variable domain in full, with the rest retrieved from reference TRBV7-2 and TRBJ1-3, is GAGVSQSPSNKVTEKGKDVELRCDPISGHTALYWYRQSLGQGLEFLIYFQGNSAPDKSGLPSDRFSAERTGGSVSTLTIQRTQQEDSAVYLCASSLKVLTGNTIYFGEGSWLTVV.

In its sample, this clonotype was seen many times. The chain uses TRBV4-2 and TRBJ1-5; 7 positions match TRBD1. With 3 bases clipped from V and 5 bases from J, the junction kept 4 bases outside the gene matches. CDR1 LGHNA and CDR2 YNFKEQ come from the germline V gene. The CDR3 spans 14 residues. This CDR3 is CASSQSDRDQPQHF. The CDR3 nucleotides read TGTGCCAGCAGCCAGTCTGACAGGGATCAGCCCCAGCATTTT.

This chain uses TRBV3-1 with TRBJ1-2; possibly TRBD1 for D (5 bases). Between the trimmed V and J ends, which lost 1 base and 6 bases, there was a span of 18 bases. Germline lookup yields CDR1 LGHDT and CDR2 YNNKEL (reference sequence). The CDR3 runs 16 residues. CDR3 nucleotides: TGTGCCAGCAGCCAAGCCCCTTCGACAGCGTACCATGGCTACACCTTC. Residues: CASSQAPSTAYHGYTF.

This chain links TRBV20-1 with TRBJ2-2; 12 bases fit TRBD2. Germline V gene lookup returns CDR1 DFQATT and CDR2 SNEGSKA (reference sequence). Trimming removed 0 bases from V and 6 bases from J; junction bases left unmatched: 5. The CDR3 length is 16 residues. The CDR3 sequence: CSARDQLAGGSGELFF. CDR3 nucleotides: TGCAGTGCTAGAGACCAACTAGCGGGAGGTTCCGGGGAGCTGTTTTTT.

This clonotype was counted a few times. The genes are TRBV24-1 and TRBJ2-1, with 7 bases lining up with TRBD1. CDR1 is KGHDR and CDR2 is SFDVKD in the germline V gene. The CDR3 totals 13 residues. The J segment lost 7 bases and the V segment lost 4 bases, leaving 3 bases of the junction unmatched. The CDR3 is CATSESDRNEQFF. The CDR3 DNA reads TGTGCCACCAGTGAATCGGACAGGAATGAGCAGTTCTTC.

This clonotype turned up a few times. This rearrangement joins TRBV24-1 to TRBJ2-7, with TRBD1 as a possible D gene (6 bases). This CDR3 has 14 amino acids. Germline values: CDR1 KGHDR, CDR2 SFDVKD. Trimming shortened V by 3 bases and J by 2 bases, and 10 bases separated the two germline ends. CDR3 protein: CATSDHGQPYEQYF. Here the CDR3 DNA reads TGTGCCACCAGTGATCACGGACAGCCCTACGAGCAGTACTTC.

The CDR3: CASSLGVEQFF. Here the CDR3 DNA reads TGTGCCAGCAGCCTGGGGGTTGAGCAGTTCTTC. The gene calls are TRBV7-8 and TRBJ2-1; perhaps D is TRBD1 or TRBD2 (5 bases each). With 5 bases removed from V and 9 bases from J, the gap between germline ends came to 8 bases. The CDR3 totals 11 residues. Germline V gives CDR1 SGHVS, CDR2 FQNEAQ.

Many counts were recorded for this clonotype. At one boundary the junction diverges from the germline segment, which might be a read error. This sequence joins TRBV5-1 and TRBJ1-3; a weak D match, TRBD1 (5 bases). This CDR3 is built from 12 residues. Per the germline V gene, CDR1 is SGHRS and CDR2 is YFSETQ. The CDR3 sequence is CASRQDGNAIYF. CDR3 DNA: TGCGCCAGCAGACAGGACGGAAACGCCATATATTTT.

The chain links TRBV24-1 to TRBJ1-5; weak D call: TRBD1 (6 bases). V dropped 2 bases and J dropped 2 bases, with 12 bases sitting between them. CDR3 length equals 16 residues. CDR1 and CDR2 (germline): KGHDR, SFDVKD. CDR3 nucleotides: TGTGCCACCAGTGATTCGGGGGGGCTGGGCAATCAGCCCCAGCATTTT. This translates into CATSDSGGLGNQPQHF.

V gene TRBV5-1 combines with J gene TRBJ2-2, with a possible D match to TRBD1 (5 bases). The germline V and J ends were trimmed by 0 bases and 2 bases, with 8 bases remaining between them. The CDR3 is 15 amino acids. In germline, CDR1 is SGHRS, CDR2 YFSETQ. In nucleotides, the CDR3 is TGCGCCAGCAGCTTGGATGGACAAAACACCGGGGAGCTGTTTTTT. Residues: CASSLDGQNTGELFF.

The CDR3 sequence is CATSPQGNYGYTF. CDR3 nucleotides: TGTGCCACCAGTCCACAGGGTAACTATGGCTACACCTTC. The chain joins TRBV24-1 to TRBJ1-2; D might be TRBD1 (6 bases). The V gene lost 6 bases and the J gene lost 1 base, with 8 bases spanning the gap. Germline loops: CDR1 KGHDR, CDR2 SFDVKD. This CDR3 spans 13 amino acids.

This clonotype was detected many times. CDR3 coding DNA: TGCGCCAGCAGCGAGGACAGGGGTTTTCAGCCCCAGCATTTT. Translated, it gives CASSEDRGFQPQHF. The rearrangement links TRBV4-1 to TRBJ1-5; TRBD1 aligns across 9 bases. Unmatched junction bases numbered 5, after V lost 5 bases and J lost 6 bases. The CDR3 runs to 14 residues. The germline gives CDR1 MGHRA, CDR2 YSYEKL.

This clonotype showed up many times. V gene TRBV27 combines with J gene TRBJ1-1; D is unresolved. The CDR3 runs to 15 residues. Germline V gene lookup returns CDR1 MNHEY and CDR2 SMNVEV (reference sequence). Trimming removed 2 bases at V and 0 bases at J, with 10 bases between. This CDR3 reads CASSLRTVMNTEAFF. The CDR3 DNA reads TGTGCCAGCAGTTTAAGGACGGTCATGAACACTGAAGCTTTCTTT.

This clonotype was counted many times. The chain is built from TRBV18 and TRBJ2-2; D gene unclear. Per germline, CDR1 KGHSH and CDR2 LQKENI. Trimming removed 0 bases from V and 4 bases from J, with 9 bases in between. The length of the CDR3 is 15 residues. The CDR3 sequence is CASSPPQRSTGELFF. The CDR3 DNA reads TGTGCCAGCTCACCACCTCAAAGATCCACCGGGGAGCTGTTTTTT.

J is TRBJ1-5 and V is TRBV6-4, with a tentative D call TRBD1 (6 bases). The CDR3 extends over 13 amino acids. Deletions cut 9 bases from V and 3 bases from J, with 12 bases between. Looked up from germline, CDR1 is MRHNA and CDR2 is SNTAGT. The CDR3 DNA is TGTGCCAGGAGGGGGGAGGACAATCAGCCCCAGCATTTT. It is translated as CARRGEDNQPQHF.

This clonotype occurred many times. The chain combines TRBV12-3 or TRBV12-4 with TRBJ2-1; 9 bases are a match to TRBD2. The J segment lost 7 bases and the V segment lost 0 bases, leaving 10 bases of the junction unmatched. The CDR3 runs 17 residues. CDR3 nucleotide sequence: TGTGCCAGCAGTTTAGCGCTGGGTAGCGGGAGTGAAAATGAGCAGTTCTTC. Translation: CASSLALGSGSENEQFF.

At least ten counts were recorded for this clonotype. This chain links TRBV3-1 with TRBJ1-2; 11 bases agree with TRBD1. V shed 4 bases, J shed 7 bases, and the junction held 8 bases outside the gene matches. CDR1 and CDR2 (germline): LGHDT, YNNKEL (reference sequence). CDR3 length equals 15 residues. In DNA, the CDR3 is TGTGCCAGCAGCCTGAGGACAGGGGGCTCTGGTGGCTACACCTTC. Its protein product is CASSLRTGGSGGYTF.

The CDR3, as DNA: TGTGCCAGTGCCTTACAGGGATTTGGCTACACCTTC. Protein: CASALQGFGYTF. The chain is built from TRBV19 and TRBJ1-2, with a weak D call TRBD1 (6 bases). The CDR3 consists of 12 residues. Per the germline V gene, CDR1 is LNHDA and CDR2 is SQIVND (reference sequence). V lost 8 bases and J 7 bases, leaving 14 bases between the germline ends.

This clonotype was seen many times. The rearrangement joins TRBV3-1 to TRBJ2-3; D is undetermined. Trimming removed 0 bases at V and 2 bases at J, with 6 bases between. CDR1 is LGHDT and CDR2 is YNNKEL in the germline V gene (reference sequence). This CDR3 is built from 14 residues. Here the CDR3 reads CASSQDTFTDTQYF. In DNA form, the CDR3 reads TGTGCCAGCAGCCAAGACACCTTCACAGATACGCAGTATTTT.

This clonotype was detected ten times or more. The CDR3 nucleotides read TGTGCCAGCAGCATCCGGACAAGAAACAATGAGCAGTTCTTC. Protein product: CASSIRTRNNEQFF. The rearrangement uses TRBV7-3 and TRBJ2-1, with a weak D call TRBD1 (5 bases). Germline V gives CDR1 SGHTA, CDR2 FQGTGA. V shed 5 bases and J shed 5 bases, with 13 bases lying between them. The CDR3 is 14 amino acids.

In its sample, this clonotype was seen many times. The chain has TRBV12-3 or TRBV12-4 and TRBJ2-1; the match to TRBD2 covers 8 bases. This CDR3 region has 15 residues. J lost 9 bases, V lost 7 bases, and 14 bases had no gene match. The CDR3 DNA sequence: TGTGCCAGCAAAACCCGTAGCGGGACTTTGGCTGAGCAGTTCTTC. Encoded protein: CASKTRSGTLAEQFF.

The rearrangement joins TRBV4-1 to TRBJ1-5; D unclear. The CDR3 runs to 14 residues. The germline V gene encodes CDR1 MGHRA and CDR2 YSYEKL. With 0 bases removed from V and 4 bases from J, the gap between germline ends came to 7 bases. The CDR3 sequence: CASSQDLANQPQHF. CDR3 coding DNA: TGCGCCAGCAGCCAAGATCTCGCTAATCAGCCCCAGCATTTT.

This clonotype has a count of ten or more. The J gene is TRBJ2-1, the V gene TRBV24-1, with 9 bases identical to TRBD2. The CDR3 is made up of 17 amino acids. The V gene's germline CDR1 is KGHDR and CDR2 SFDVKD. The V gene end was trimmed by 5 bases and the J gene end by 6 bases; junction bases not matched to a gene: 13. This chain's CDR3 is CATSVPEGGGRANEQFF. The CDR3 region has the DNA TGTGCCACCAGTGTCCCGGAGGGTGGCGGGAGGGCCAATGAGCAGTTCTTC.